This record covers a single TCR beta chain. Sequenced by immunoSEQ multiplex PCR; TCRdb stores in-frame clones only, minus some. The table shows roughly 140,000 clones, with under 85% occurring only once. The CDR3 contains 16 residues. Per the germline V gene, CDR1 is WNHNN and CDR2 is SYGVQD (reference sequence). V lost 6 bases, J lost 2 bases, and 16 bases lay in between. The sample comes from a study of PD-1 blockade in classical Hodgkin lymphoma. Every patient had relapsed following autologous stem cell transplantation, and cohorts differed in brentuximab vedotin exposure. This rearrangement joins TRBV10-1 to TRBJ2-2; TRBD1 might be the D (6 bases). The clonotype originates from a human donor with classical Hodgkin lymphoma. This specimen was peripheral blood mononuclear cells (PBMCs), taken before the second cycle of nivolumab. CDR3 sequence: CASRNTGTKNTGELFF. Written as DNA, the CDR3 is TGCGCCAGCAGAAACACCGGGACAAAAAACACCGGGGAGCTGTTTTTT.